The clone carrying this TCR beta chain was observed at least ten times. The sample originates from a study of low-dose radiotherapy and immunotherapy resistance in tumors. Gene-specific TRAV and TRBV primers were used for first-strand cDNA, covering alpha and beta chains. The PCR that amplified TCRs ran for about 20 cycles, relying on a constant-region primer and a V-primer adapter. In TCRdb, the reads were re-called with MiXCR into one record per CDR3 protein. This repertoire shows more than 50,000 distinct CDR3 sequences, 26% found once; its top ten account for 6.5% to 8%. Time point denoted: before trial treatment. CDR1 and CDR2 from the germline V gene are SQVTM and ANQGSEA. The CDR3 consists of 14 residues. V was pared by 6 bases and J by 0 bases, with 15 bases between.

This receptor was taken from a male donor with rectosigmoid adenocarcinoma. The rearrangement links TRBV29-1 to TRBJ2-7; possible D gene TRBD1, 5 bases. Sequenced here: PBMCs, sampled before treatment. The CDR3: CSVLSPRGSYEQYF. CDR3 in DNA: TGCAGCGTGCTATCCCCTAGGGGCTCCTACGAGCAGTACTTC.